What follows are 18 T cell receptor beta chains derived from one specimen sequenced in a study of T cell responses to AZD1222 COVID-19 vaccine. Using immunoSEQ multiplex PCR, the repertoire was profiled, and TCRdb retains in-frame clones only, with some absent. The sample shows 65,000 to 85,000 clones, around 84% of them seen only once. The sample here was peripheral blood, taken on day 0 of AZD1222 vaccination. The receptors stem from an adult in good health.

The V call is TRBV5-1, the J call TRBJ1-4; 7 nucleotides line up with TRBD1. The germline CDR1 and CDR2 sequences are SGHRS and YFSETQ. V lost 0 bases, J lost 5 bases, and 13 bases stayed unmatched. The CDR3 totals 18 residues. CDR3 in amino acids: CASSLGQRGLGRNEKLFF. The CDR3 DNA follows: TGCGCCAGCAGCTTGGGCCAGAGGGGGCTGGGGAGGAATGAAAAACTGTTTTTT.

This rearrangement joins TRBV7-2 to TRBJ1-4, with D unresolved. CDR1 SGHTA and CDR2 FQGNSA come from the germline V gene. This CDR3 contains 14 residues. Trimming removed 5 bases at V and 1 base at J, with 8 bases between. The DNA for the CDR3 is TGTGCCAGCAGCCTAATGGGAACTAATGAAAAACTGTTTTTT. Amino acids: CASSLMGTNEKLFF.

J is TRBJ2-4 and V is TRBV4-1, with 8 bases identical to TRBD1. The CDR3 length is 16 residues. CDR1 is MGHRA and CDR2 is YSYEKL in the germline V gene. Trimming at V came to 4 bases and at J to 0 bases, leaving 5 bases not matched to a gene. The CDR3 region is CASSLGQELAKNIQYF. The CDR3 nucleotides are TGCGCCAGCAGCCTGGGACAGGAGCTAGCCAAAAACATTCAGTACTTC.

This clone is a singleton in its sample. For the CDR3, the DNA is TGCAGTGCTAGTGAGGAGAGCTCCTATAATTCACCCCTCCACTTT. It is translated as CSASEESSYNSPLHF. The J gene is TRBJ1-6, the V gene TRBV20-1, with D hard to call. CDR3 length: 15 residues. V was clipped by 3 bases and J by 0 bases, with 9 bases between them. Per the germline V gene, CDR1 is DFQATT and CDR2 is SNEGSKA (reference sequence).

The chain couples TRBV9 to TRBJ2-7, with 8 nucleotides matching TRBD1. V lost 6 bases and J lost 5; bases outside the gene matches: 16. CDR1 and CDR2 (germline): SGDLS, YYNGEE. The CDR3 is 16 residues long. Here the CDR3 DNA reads TGTGCCAGCACCAGAGGGGTGGGGGACAGGAACGACGAGCAGTACTTC. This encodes CASTRGVGDRNDEQYF.

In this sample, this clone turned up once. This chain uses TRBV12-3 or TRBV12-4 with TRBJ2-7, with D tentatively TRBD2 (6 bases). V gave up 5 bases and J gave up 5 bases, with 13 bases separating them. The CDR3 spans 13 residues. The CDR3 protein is CASSPPGDNEQYF. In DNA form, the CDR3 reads TGTGCCAGCAGTCCCCCGGGAGATAACGAGCAGTACTTC.

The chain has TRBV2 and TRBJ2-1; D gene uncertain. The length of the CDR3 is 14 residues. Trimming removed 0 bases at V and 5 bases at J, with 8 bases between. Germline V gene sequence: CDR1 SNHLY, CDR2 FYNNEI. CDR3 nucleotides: TGTGCCAGCAGTGAAGCGGGCAGAAACAATGAGCAGTTCTTC. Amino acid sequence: CASSEAGRNNEQFF. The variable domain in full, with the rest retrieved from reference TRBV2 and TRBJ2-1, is EPEVTQTPSHQVTQMGQEVILRCVPISNHLYFYWYRQILGQKVEFLVSFYNNEISEKSEIFDDQFSVERPDGSNFTLKIRSTKLEDSAMYFCASSEAGRNNEQFFGPGTRLTVL.

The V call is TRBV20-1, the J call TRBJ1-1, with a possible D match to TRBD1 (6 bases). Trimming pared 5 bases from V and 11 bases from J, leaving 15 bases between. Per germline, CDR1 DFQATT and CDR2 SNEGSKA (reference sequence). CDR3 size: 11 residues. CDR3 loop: CSASQGREAFF. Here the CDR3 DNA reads TGCAGTGCTTCTCAGGGGCGGGAGGCTTTCTTT.

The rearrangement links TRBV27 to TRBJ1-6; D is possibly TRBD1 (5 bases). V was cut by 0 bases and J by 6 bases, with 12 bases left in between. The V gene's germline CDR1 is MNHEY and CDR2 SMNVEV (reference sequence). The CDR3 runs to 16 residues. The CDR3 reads CASSLSWGGINSPLHF. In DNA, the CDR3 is TGTGCCAGCAGTTTATCTTGGGGGGGTATTAATTCACCCCTCCACTTT.

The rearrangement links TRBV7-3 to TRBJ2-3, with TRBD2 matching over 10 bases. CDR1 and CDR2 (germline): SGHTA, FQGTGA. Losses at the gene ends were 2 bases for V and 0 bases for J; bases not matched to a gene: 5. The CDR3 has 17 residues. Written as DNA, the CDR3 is TGTGCCAGCAGCTTAGCAGCGGGGGGGCCAAGCACAGATACGCAGTATTTT. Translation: CASSLAAGGPSTDTQYF.

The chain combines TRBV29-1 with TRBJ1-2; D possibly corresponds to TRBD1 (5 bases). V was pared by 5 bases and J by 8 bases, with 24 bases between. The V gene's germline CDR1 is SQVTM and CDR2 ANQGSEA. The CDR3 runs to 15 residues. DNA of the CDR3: TGCAGCGTTACTCGGGGGAGGCAGGGCTATTACGGCTACACCTTC. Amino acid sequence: CSVTRGRQGYYGYTF.

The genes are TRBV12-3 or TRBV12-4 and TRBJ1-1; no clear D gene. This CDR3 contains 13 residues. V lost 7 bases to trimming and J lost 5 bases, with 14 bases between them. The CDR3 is CASTPRGPTEAFF. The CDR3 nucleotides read TGTGCCAGCACCCCAAGAGGGCCAACTGAAGCTTTCTTT.

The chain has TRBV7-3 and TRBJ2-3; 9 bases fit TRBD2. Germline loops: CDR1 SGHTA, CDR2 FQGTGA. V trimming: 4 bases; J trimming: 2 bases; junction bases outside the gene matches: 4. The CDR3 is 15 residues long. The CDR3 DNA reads TGTGCCAGCAGCTCAAGCGGGGGGCCCACAGATACGCAGTATTTT. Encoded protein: CASSSSGGPTDTQYF.

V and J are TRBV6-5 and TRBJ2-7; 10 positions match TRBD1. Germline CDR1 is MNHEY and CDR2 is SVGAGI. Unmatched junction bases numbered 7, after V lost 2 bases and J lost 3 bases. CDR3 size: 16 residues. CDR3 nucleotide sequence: TGTGCCAGCAGTTACCCCCGGGACAGGGGAAGCTACGAGCAGTACTTC. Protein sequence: CASSYPRDRGSYEQYF.

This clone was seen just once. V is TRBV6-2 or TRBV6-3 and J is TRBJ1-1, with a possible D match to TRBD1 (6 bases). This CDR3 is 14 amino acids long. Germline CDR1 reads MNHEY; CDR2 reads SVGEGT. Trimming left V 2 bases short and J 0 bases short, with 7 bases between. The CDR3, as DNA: TGTGCCAGCAGTTACGGGGGCGTGAACACTGAAGCTTTCTTT. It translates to CASSYGGVNTEAFF.

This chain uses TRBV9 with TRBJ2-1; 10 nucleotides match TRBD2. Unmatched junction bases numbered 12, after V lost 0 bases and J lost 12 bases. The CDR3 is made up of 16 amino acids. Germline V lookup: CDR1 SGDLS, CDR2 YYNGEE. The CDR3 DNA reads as TGTGCCAGCAGCGTAGCTAGCGGGGGAACCTCGCGGGGGCAGTTCTTC. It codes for CASSVASGGTSRGQFF.

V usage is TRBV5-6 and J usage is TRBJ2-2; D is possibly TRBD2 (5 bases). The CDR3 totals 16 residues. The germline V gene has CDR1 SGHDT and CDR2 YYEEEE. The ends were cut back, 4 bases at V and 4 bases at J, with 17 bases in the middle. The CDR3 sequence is CASSRRRLAITGELFF. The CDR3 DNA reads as TGTGCCAGCAGCCGGCGGCGCCTAGCTATCACCGGGGAGCTGTTTTTT.

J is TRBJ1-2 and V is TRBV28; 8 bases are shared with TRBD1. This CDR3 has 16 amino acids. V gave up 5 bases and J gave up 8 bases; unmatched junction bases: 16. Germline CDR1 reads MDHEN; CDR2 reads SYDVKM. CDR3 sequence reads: CASSLRDRPSRVGYTF. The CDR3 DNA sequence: TGTGCCAGCAGTCTACGGGACAGGCCGTCGCGAGTCGGCTACACCTTC.